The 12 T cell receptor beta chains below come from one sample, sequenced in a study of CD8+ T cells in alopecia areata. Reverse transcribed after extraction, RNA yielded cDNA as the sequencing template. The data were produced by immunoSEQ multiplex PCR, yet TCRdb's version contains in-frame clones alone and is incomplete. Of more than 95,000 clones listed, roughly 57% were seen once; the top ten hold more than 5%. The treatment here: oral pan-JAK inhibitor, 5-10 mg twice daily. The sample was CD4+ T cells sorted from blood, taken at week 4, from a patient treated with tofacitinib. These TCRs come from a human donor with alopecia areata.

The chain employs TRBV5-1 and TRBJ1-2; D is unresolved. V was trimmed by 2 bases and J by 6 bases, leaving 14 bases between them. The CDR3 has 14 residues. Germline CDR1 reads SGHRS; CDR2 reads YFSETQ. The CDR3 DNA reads TGCGCCAGCAGCTTATCGGACCCGACGGATGGCTACACCTTC. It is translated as CASSLSDPTDGYTF.

CDR3 DNA: TGCAGCGTGTACCGGGACAGCGTGTTCTTC. Translating it yields CSVYRDSVFF. The chain uses TRBV29-1 and TRBJ2-1, with TRBD1 matching over 7 bases. Germline assignment: CDR1 SQVTM and CDR2 ANQGSEA. This CDR3 contains 10 residues. V trimming: 6 bases; J trimming: 15 bases; junction bases outside the gene matches: 8.

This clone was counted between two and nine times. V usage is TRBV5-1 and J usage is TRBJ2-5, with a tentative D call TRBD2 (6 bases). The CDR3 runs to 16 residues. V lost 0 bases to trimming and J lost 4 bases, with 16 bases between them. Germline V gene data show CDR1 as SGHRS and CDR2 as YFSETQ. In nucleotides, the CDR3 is TGCGCCAGCAGCTTGGCCGGCGGGACCGTGGGAGAGACCCAGTACTTC. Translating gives CASSLAGGTVGETQYF.

The CDR3 is CASSSQTGPYEQYF. The CDR3 DNA is TGTGCCAGCAGCTCCCAGACTGGCCCCTACGAGCAGTACTTC. The chain carries TRBV7-2 and TRBJ2-7, with D unresolved. The CDR3 is 14 residues long. Germline CDR1 SGHTA, CDR2 FQGNSA. The V end lost 4 bases, the J end lost 2 bases, and 12 bases lay between the germline ends.

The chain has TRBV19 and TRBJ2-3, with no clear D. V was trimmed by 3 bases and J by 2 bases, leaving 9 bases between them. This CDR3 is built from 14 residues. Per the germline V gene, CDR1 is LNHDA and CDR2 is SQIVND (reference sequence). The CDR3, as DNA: TGTGCCAGTAGTATTAGCAGCTCCACAGATACGCAGTATTTT. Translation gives CASSISSSTDTQYF. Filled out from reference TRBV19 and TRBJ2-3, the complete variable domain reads DGGITQSPKYLFRKEGQNVTLSCEQNLNHDAMYWYRQDPGQGLRLIYYSQIVNDFQKGDIAEGYSVSREKKESFPLTVTSAQKNPTAFYLCASSISSSTDTQYFGPGTRLTVL.

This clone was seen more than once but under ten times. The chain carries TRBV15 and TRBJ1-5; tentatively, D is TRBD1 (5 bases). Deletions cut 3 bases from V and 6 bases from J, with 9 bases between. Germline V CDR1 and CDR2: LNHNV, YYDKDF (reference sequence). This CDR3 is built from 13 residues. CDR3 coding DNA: TGTGCCACCAGCAGCCCCAGGGCTCAGCCCCAGCATTTT. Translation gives CATSSPRAQPQHF.

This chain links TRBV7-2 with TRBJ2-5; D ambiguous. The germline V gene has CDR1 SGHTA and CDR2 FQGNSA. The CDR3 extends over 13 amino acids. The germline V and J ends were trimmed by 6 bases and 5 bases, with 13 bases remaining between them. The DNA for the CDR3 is TGTGCCAGCAGTAATAGTATAGAGGAGACCCAGTACTTC. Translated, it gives CASSNSIEETQYF.

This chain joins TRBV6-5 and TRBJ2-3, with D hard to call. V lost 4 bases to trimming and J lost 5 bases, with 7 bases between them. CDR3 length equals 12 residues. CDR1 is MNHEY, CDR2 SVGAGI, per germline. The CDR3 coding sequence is TGTGCCAGCAGTTCTATGGGAGATACGCAGTATTTT. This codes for CASSSMGDTQYF.

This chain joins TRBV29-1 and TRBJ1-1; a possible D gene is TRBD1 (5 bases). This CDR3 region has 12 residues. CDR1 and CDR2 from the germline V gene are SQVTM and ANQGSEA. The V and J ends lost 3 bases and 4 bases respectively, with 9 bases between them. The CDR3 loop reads CSVDREGTEAFF. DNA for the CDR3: TGCAGCGTTGACAGGGAAGGCACTGAAGCTTTCTTT.

The CDR3 protein is CSVAMNTEAFF. CDR3 bases: TGCAGCGTTGCAATGAACACTGAAGCTTTCTTT. The rearrangement uses TRBV29-1 and TRBJ1-1, with D unclear. CDR3 length equals 11 residues. Germline V gene sequence: CDR1 SQVTM, CDR2 ANQGSEA. Trimming took off 4 bases at V and 0 bases at J, with 3 bases between the two ends.

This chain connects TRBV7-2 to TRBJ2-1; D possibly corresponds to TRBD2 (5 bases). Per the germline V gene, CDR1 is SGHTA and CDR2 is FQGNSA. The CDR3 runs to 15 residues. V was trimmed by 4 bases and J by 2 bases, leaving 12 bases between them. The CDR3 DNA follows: TGTGCCAGCAGCTCCGTGGAGGCACCCTACAATGAGCAGTTCTTC. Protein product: CASSSVEAPYNEQFF.

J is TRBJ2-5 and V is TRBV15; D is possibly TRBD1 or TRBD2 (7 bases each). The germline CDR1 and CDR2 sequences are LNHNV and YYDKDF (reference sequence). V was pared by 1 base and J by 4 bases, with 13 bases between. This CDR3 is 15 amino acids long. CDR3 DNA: TGTGCCACCAGCAGAGGCACAGGGGAGGGAGAGACCCAGTACTTC. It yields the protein CATSRGTGEGETQYF.